This entry is about one T cell receptor (beta chain). The data belong to a study of blood T cell repertoires in COVID-19. Across the study: Samples representing acute and convalescent COVID-19 were sourced from the United States, Italy and Spain. Sources were T cells, B-cell-depleted T cells, or PBMCs; the material itself was cDNA or gDNA.

In the authors' methods: Researchers report that nucleated cell counts were estimated from reference gene primer amplification. Generated by immunoSEQ multiplex PCR, the TCRdb table keeps only in-frame clones and is missing some. V, J and clone size are those of that table, while D and trimming were read from the DNA. This sample has approximately 100,000 clones; roughly 83% occur once, and the top ten carry approximately 3.5%. Germline CDR1 reads MNHEY; CDR2 reads SVGEGT. The CDR3 totals 11 residues. Trimming stripped 1 base from V and 11 bases from J, with 8 bases between. The sequence derives from an elderly woman with active or convalescent COVID-19. The rearrangement joins TRBV6-2 or TRBV6-3 to TRBJ1-2; D ambiguous. The sample comprised peripheral blood. The CDR3 spells CASSYYSLYTF. The CDR3 DNA is TGTGCCAGCAGTTACTATTCTCTTTACACCTTC.